Shown below are 11 T cell receptor beta chains from a single sample sequenced in a study of cytomegalovirus exposure and HLA in healthy donors. 60 Vbeta and 13 Jbeta primers were used in PCR. The protocol was immunoSEQ multiplex PCR, while the TCRdb copy is restricted to in-frame clones and leaves out a portion. The table for this sample gives 95,000 to 150,000 clones. Sequencing used PBMCs. These receptors came from a man aged 18 to 30 in good health and CMV-seronegative.

This chain joins TRBV10-1 and TRBJ2-1; 9 nucleotides line up with TRBD1. J was trimmed by 12 bases and V by 2 bases; bases with no gene match: 2. The CDR3 loop spans 12 amino acids. Germline lookup yields CDR1 WNHNN and CDR2 SYGVQD (reference sequence). As DNA, the CDR3 is TGCGCCAGCAGTGAGGGGGACAGGGTGCAGTTCTTC. The encoded protein is CASSEGDRVQFF.

The V gene is TRBV6-6, the J gene TRBJ2-5; 7 bases align to TRBD2. The J call is doubtful: the DNA matches TRBJ2-7 better. This CDR3 spans 14 amino acids. Germline V gene lookup returns CDR1 MNHNY and CDR2 SVGAGI (reference sequence). The CDR3 nucleotides are TGTGCCAGCAGTTCATCGAGCGGGACCTACGAGCAGTACTTC. Translated: CASSSSSGTYEQYF.

The CDR3 coding sequence is TGTGCCAGCAGCAAAACTAGCGGGGGGGGCAATGAGCAGTTCTTC. Protein product: CASSKTSGGGNEQFF. V usage is TRBV6-4 and J usage is TRBJ2-1; 13 nucleotides match TRBD2. Germline CDR1 and CDR2: MRHNA and SNTAGT. The trim removed 6 bases at V and 6 bases at J, leaving 5 bases unmatched. The CDR3 runs 15 residues.

The chain uses TRBV18 and TRBJ2-7, with a tentative D call TRBD1 (5 bases). Looked up from germline, CDR1 is KGHSH and CDR2 is LQKENI. V dropped 5 bases and J dropped 0 bases, with 17 bases sitting between them. CDR3 length equals 16 residues. As DNA, the CDR3 is TGTGCCAGCTCAGTCTTACAGGCGATTAGCTCCTACGAGCAGTACTTC. Protein sequence: CASSVLQAISSYEQYF.

The V gene is TRBV14, the J gene TRBJ1-1, with no clear D. The length of the CDR3 is 13 residues. V was cut by 0 bases and J by 1 base, with 3 bases left in between. The germline gives CDR1 SGHDN, CDR2 FVKESK. The CDR3 region is CASSQDRNTEAFF. The CDR3, as DNA: TGTGCCAGCAGCCAAGACAGGAACACTGAAGCTTTCTTT.

The V and J genes are TRBV13 and TRBJ2-5, with TRBD1 identical over 12 bases. The CDR3 is made up of 17 amino acids. The junction had 12 bases not matched to a gene; V was cut back by 5 bases and J by 5 bases. Per germline, CDR1 PRHDT and CDR2 FYEKMQ (reference sequence). The CDR3 region is CASSPRDRGLVRETQYF. DNA of the CDR3: TGTGCCAGCAGCCCAAGGGACAGGGGGCTTGTGAGGGAGACCCAGTACTTC. Full variable domain (rest looked up from reference TRBV13 and TRBJ2-5): AAGVIQSPRHLIKEKRETATLKCYPIPRHDTVYWYQQGPGQDPQFLISFYEKMQSDKGSIPDRFSAQQFSDYHSELNMSSLELGDSALYFCASSPRDRGLVRETQYFGPGTRLLVL.

The gene calls are TRBV27 and TRBJ2-7, with TRBD2 as a possible D gene (5 bases). The V gene's germline CDR1 is MNHEY and CDR2 SMNVEV (reference sequence). This CDR3 has 15 residues. V lost 5 bases and J lost 2, with 16 bases in between. This CDR3 reads CASSLASDVTYEQYF. The CDR3 DNA reads TGTGCCAGCAGTCTAGCCTCGGATGTAACCTACGAGCAGTACTTC.

The CDR3 sequence: CASSPPGTWGTDTQYF. CDR3 bases: TGTGCCAGCTCACCACCAGGGACTTGGGGCACAGATACGCAGTATTTT. The chain employs TRBV18 and TRBJ2-3, with D possibly being TRBD2 (6 bases). V was clipped by 0 bases and J by 1 base, with 11 bases between them. Germline assignment: CDR1 KGHSH and CDR2 LQKENI. The CDR3 has 16 amino acids.

V and J are TRBV7-2 and TRBJ2-1; 14 positions match TRBD2. CDR3 length: 13 amino acids. Trimming removed 8 bases from V and 10 bases from J; junction bases left unmatched: 4. The germline CDR1 and CDR2 sequences are SGHTA and FQGNSA. CDR3 in DNA: TGTGCCAGCGCGACTAGCGGGAGGGCCGAGCAGTTCTTC. Translation gives CASATSGRAEQFF.

This sequence joins TRBV15 and TRBJ2-3, with 7 nucleotides matching TRBD2. Germline values: CDR1 LNHNV, CDR2 YYDKDF (reference sequence). The CDR3 length is 17 residues. The V segment lost 0 bases and the J segment 6 bases; nucleotides outside the gene matches: 12. The CDR3 nucleotides read TGTGCCACCAGCAGAGATGGAGGCGGGAGAGGGTCGGATACGCAGTATTTT. Translating gives CATSRDGGGRGSDTQYF.

The DNA of the CDR3 is TGCGCCAGCAGCCCCGGGGGGAGTAGCGGGGGAACAGATACGCAGTATTTT. Translation gives CASSPGGSSGGTDTQYF. The rearrangement uses TRBV5-1 and TRBJ2-3; 9 bases align to TRBD2. With V trimmed by 4 bases and J by 3 bases, 12 bases remained unmatched. Germline V gives CDR1 SGHRS, CDR2 YFSETQ. CDR3 length equals 17 residues.